This entry lists 31 T cell receptor beta chains sequenced from one sample in a study of tumor-infiltrating lymphocytes in localized non-small cell lung cancer. Profiling relied on immunoSEQ multiplex PCR, and the TCRdb table lists in-frame clones only, not all of them. This sample has 13,000 to 15,000 clones, with approximately 73% found just once. The sequenced material came from uninvolved lung tissue not adjacent to the tumor. Receptors were obtained from a human donor with non-small cell lung cancer.

The rearrangement links TRBV7-2 to TRBJ1-2; tentative D call: TRBD1 (5 bases). V was trimmed by 5 bases and J by 1 base, leaving 11 bases between them. The CDR3 is made up of 14 amino acids. Germline V lookup: CDR1 SGHTA, CDR2 FQGNSA. The CDR3, as DNA: TGTGCCAGCAGCAGCGGGACGGATAACTATGGCTACACCTTC. Translating it yields CASSSGTDNYGYTF.

The chain recombines TRBV19 with TRBJ2-1, with D possibly being TRBD1 (6 bases). The V end was cut by 6 bases, the J end by 8 bases, with 20 bases between. The CDR3 has 15 residues. Germline loops: CDR1 LNHDA, CDR2 SQIVND (reference sequence). The CDR3 coding sequence is TGTGCCAGTAGGGCTGGGGGCTCCCAGTCGGATGAGCAGTTCTTC. This gives the protein CASRAGGSQSDEQFF.

The CDR3 coding sequence is TGTGCCAGCAGCCTCGTCGGCCCCCCCGACTACGAGCAGTACGTC. Its protein is CASSLVGPPDYEQYV. This rearrangement joins TRBV7-2 to TRBJ2-7, with D unclear. V lost 5 bases and J 3 bases, leaving 17 bases between the germline ends. Germline V gene lookup returns CDR1 SGHTA and CDR2 FQGNSA. This CDR3 is 15 amino acids long.

V is TRBV6-6 and J is TRBJ1-1; the D gene is possibly TRBD1 (5 bases). Looked up from germline, CDR1 is MNHNY and CDR2 is SVGAGI (reference sequence). This CDR3 is 14 amino acids long. V was pared by 4 bases and J by 3 bases, with 12 bases between. The CDR3 region has the DNA TGTGCCAGCAGTTCCCCAGGGTCGGACACTGAAGCTTTCTTT. Protein product: CASSSPGSDTEAFF.

V usage is TRBV5-4 and J usage is TRBJ2-5; 9 bases line up with TRBD2. The V segment lost 4 bases and the J segment 3 bases; nucleotides outside the gene matches: 4. Germline CDR1 is SGHNT and CDR2 is YYREEE (reference sequence). This CDR3 spans 14 amino acids. The DNA for the CDR3 is TGTGCCAGCAGCCCTAGCGGGGTAAAAGAGACCCAGTACTTC. Protein: CASSPSGVKETQYF.

In this sample, this clone turned up a few times. The J gene is TRBJ1-2, the V gene TRBV21-1; the table's D call of TRBD1 was not tested on the DNA. TRBV21-1 is given as a pseudogene. The CDR3 runs to 16 residues. The CDR3 here is CASSKAGQGPPYGYTF. CDR3 sequence (DNA): TGTGCCAGCAGCAAAGCGGGGCAGGGGCCCCCCTATGGCTACACCTTC.

There are a few counts of this clone. The chain carries TRBV4-3 and TRBJ2-1, with unresolved D. Trimming removed 1 base at V and 0 bases at J, with 10 bases between. Germline lookup yields CDR1 LGHNA and CDR2 YSLEER. The CDR3 loop spans 16 amino acids. CDR3 sequence: CASSQAPPSSYNEQFF. DNA for the CDR3: TGCGCCAGCAGCCAAGCACCCCCGAGCTCCTACAATGAGCAGTTCTTC.

This chain joins TRBV5-4 and TRBJ2-2; D possibly matches TRBD1 or TRBD2 (5 bases each). Germline-derived CDR1 and CDR2 are SGHNT and YYREEE (reference sequence). This CDR3 is 16 amino acids long. V was pared by 0 bases and J by 2 bases, with 11 bases between. The CDR3 DNA sequence: TGTGCCAGCAGCTTGGGCAGGGAGAGAAACACCGGGGAGCTGTTTTTT. Encoded protein: CASSLGRERNTGELFF.

The chain carries TRBV27 and TRBJ2-1; D possibly corresponds to TRBD2 (6 bases). This CDR3 region has 16 residues. Trimming left V 5 bases short and J 4 bases short, with 18 bases between. From germline, CDR1 is MNHEY and CDR2 SMNVEV (reference sequence). CDR3 amino acids: CASSRRRGGSYNEQFF. The CDR3 nucleotides are TGTGCCAGCAGTCGTAGGCGTGGGGGGAGTTACAATGAGCAGTTCTTC.

The chain is built from TRBV5-4 and TRBJ1-4, with D possibly TRBD1 on 5 matching bases. Trimming stripped 3 bases from V and 5 bases from J, with 11 bases between. The CDR3 length is 14 residues. Germline V gene data show CDR1 as SGHNT and CDR2 as YYREEE (reference sequence). Here the CDR3 reads CASSSRQSNEKLFF. The CDR3 coding sequence is TGTGCCAGCAGCTCCCGACAGTCCAATGAAAAACTGTTTTTT.

The chain employs TRBV29-1 and TRBJ1-2; possible D gene TRBD1, 6 bases. The CDR3 runs 13 residues. Trimming removed 3 bases from V and 6 bases from J, with 14 bases in between. The V gene's germline CDR1 is SQVTM and CDR2 ANQGSEA. CDR3 loop: CSVEGGRDDGYTF. The CDR3 DNA is TGCAGCGTTGAGGGGGGCAGGGACGATGGCTACACCTTC.

The CDR3 DNA sequence: TGTGCCAGCAGCCAAGGAGGGTACAATGAGCAGTTCTTC. It yields the protein CASSQGGYNEQFF. The V gene is TRBV11-2, the J gene TRBJ2-1, with D perhaps matching TRBD2 (6 bases). V lost 5 bases, J lost 4 bases, and 9 bases lay in between. The CDR3 spans 13 residues. Germline V gives CDR1 SGHAT, CDR2 FQNNGV.

The rearrangement uses TRBV20-1 and TRBJ1-1; D remains unclear. There are 11 residues in the CDR3. The germline CDR1 and CDR2 sequences are DFQATT and SNEGSKA (reference sequence). V shed 5 bases and J shed 5 bases, with 9 bases lying between them. CDR3 region: CSAYQRTEAFF. As DNA, the CDR3 is TGCAGTGCTTATCAGAGGACTGAAGCTTTCTTT.

The rearrangement joins TRBV21-1 to TRBJ2-7; the DNA was not compared with TRBD2, the D call given in the table. TRBV21-1 is an annotated pseudogene. This CDR3 is built from 16 residues. CDR3 protein: CASSKAGGAAWYEQYV. In DNA form, the CDR3 reads TGTGCCAGCAGCAAGGCCGGGGGAGCGGCTTGGTACGAGCAGTACGTC.

The J gene is TRBJ1-1, the V gene TRBV19; D is ambiguous. Germline-derived CDR1 and CDR2 are LNHDA and SQIVND (reference sequence). The CDR3 loop spans 13 amino acids. Trimming pared 3 bases from V and 5 bases from J, leaving 10 bases between. The CDR3 sequence: CASSMWEATEAFF. DNA for the CDR3: TGTGCCAGTAGTATGTGGGAGGCGACTGAAGCTTTCTTT. Full variable domain (outside the CDR3, taken from reference TRBV19 and TRBJ1-1): DGGITQSPKYLFRKEGQNVTLSCEQNLNHDAMYWYRQDPGQGLRLIYYSQIVNDFQKGDIAEGYSVSREKKESFPLTVTSAQKNPTAFYLCASSMWEATEAFFGQGTRLTVV.

The CDR3 region has the DNA TGTGCCAGCAGCTACGGGACAGGGAGTGAAAAACTGTTTTTT. This sequence encodes CASSYGTGSEKLFF. This chain joins TRBV7-2 and TRBJ1-4; 9 positions agree with TRBD1. Trimming removed 4 bases from V and 7 bases from J; junction bases left unmatched: 4. The CDR3 consists of 14 residues. Germline CDR1 reads SGHTA; CDR2 reads FQGNSA.

This rearrangement joins TRBV7-3 to TRBJ2-3, with 15 bases identical to TRBD2. The CDR3 sequence is 15 residues long. The germline gives CDR1 SGHTA, CDR2 FQGTGA. Trimming cost V 2 bases and J 6 bases; bases outside gene matches: 0. The CDR3 sequence is CASSLGLAGGDTQYF. CDR3 nucleotides: TGTGCCAGCAGCTTAGGACTAGCGGGAGGGGATACGCAGTATTTT.

This chain uses TRBV4-3 with TRBJ2-3; D is undetermined. The CDR3 is 15 residues long. CDR1 is LGHNA, CDR2 YSLEER, per germline. Trimming took 1 base from V and 1 from J, leaving 9 bases between them. CDR3 bases: TGCGCCAGCAGCCAAGCACCGCTTGGCACAGATACGCAGTATTTT. Translation gives CASSQAPLGTDTQYF.

V and J are TRBV2 and TRBJ1-2; the D is unclear. V lost 4 bases to trimming and J lost 7 bases, with 7 bases between them. The CDR3 contains 11 residues. Germline-derived CDR1 and CDR2 are SNHLY and FYNNEI. CDR3: CASSGPGGYTF. DNA for the CDR3: TGTGCCAGCAGTGGTCCTGGTGGCTACACCTTC.

The CDR3 DNA follows: TGTGCCAGCAGCGTAGAAGCAGTGGCAGGGGCACTCTACGAGCAGTACTTC. This translates into CASSVEAVAGALYEQYF. The gene calls are TRBV9 and TRBJ2-7, with a weak D call TRBD1 (6 bases). The CDR3 runs to 17 residues. Germline values: CDR1 SGDLS, CDR2 YYNGEE. With 0 bases removed from V and 3 bases from J, the gap between germline ends came to 19 bases.

The rearrangement links TRBV7-2 to TRBJ1-4, with D maybe TRBD1 (6 bases). Germline assignment: CDR1 SGHTA and CDR2 FQGNSA. The CDR3 length is 14 residues. Trimming removed 5 bases at V and 6 bases at J, with 13 bases between. The CDR3 sequence is CASSPGTSDEKLFF. The CDR3 nucleotides read TGTGCCAGCAGCCCCGGGACATCCGATGAAAAACTGTTTTTT.

The V and J genes are TRBV11-3 and TRBJ2-7; 11 nucleotides line up with TRBD2. Germline assignment: CDR1 SGHNT and CDR2 YENEEA. This CDR3 comprises 19 residues. Unmatched junction bases numbered 16, after V lost 4 bases and J lost 2 bases. The CDR3 DNA reads TGTGCCAGCAGCTCGGACAGGGGTGGGCTAGCGGGAGGCGCCTACGAGCAGTACTTC. Translation: CASSSDRGGLAGGAYEQYF. Together with reference TRBV11-3 and TRBJ2-7, the CDR3 gives the full variable domain: EAGVVQSPRYKIIEKKQPVAFWCNPISGHNTLYWYLQNLGQGPELLIRYENEEAVDDSQLPKDRFSAERLKGVDSTLKIQPAELGDSAVYLCASSSDRGGLAGGAYEQYFGPGTRLTVT.

This chain uses TRBV5-6 with TRBJ1-6; D is undetermined. CDR3 length: 14 residues. In germline, CDR1 is SGHDT, CDR2 YYEEEE. V lost 2 bases and J lost 0, with 3 bases in between. CDR3 in DNA: TGTGCCAGCAGCTTAGGCTCCTATAATTCACCCCTCCACTTT. The encoded protein is CASSLGSYNSPLHF. Full variable domain (outside the CDR3, taken from reference TRBV5-6 and TRBJ1-6): DAGVTQSPTHLIKTRGQQVTLRCSPKSGHDTVSWYQQALGQGPQFIFQYYEEEERQRGNFPDRFSGHQFPNYSSELNVNALLLGDSALYLCASSLGSYNSPLHFGNGTRLTVT.

The chain recombines TRBV6-4 with TRBJ2-3; 8 bases agree with TRBD2. V was clipped by 3 bases and J by 1 base; unmatched bases: 0. CDR1 is MRHNA, CDR2 SNTAGT, per germline. CDR3 length equals 14 residues. The CDR3 coding sequence is TGTGCCAGCAGTGAGCGGGGGGGCACAGATACGCAGTATTTT. It translates to CASSERGGTDTQYF.

The rearrangement joins TRBV7-2 to TRBJ1-1, with TRBD1 identical over 7 bases. The CDR3 is made up of 11 amino acids. CDR1 is SGHTA, CDR2 FQGNSA, per germline. The V gene end was trimmed by 5 bases and the J gene end by 10 bases; junction bases not matched to a gene: 4. DNA of the CDR3: TGTGCCAGCAGCCCGCGGACAGGAGCTTTCTTT. Protein sequence: CASSPRTGAFF.

The V gene is TRBV5-1, the J gene TRBJ1-2; possibly TRBD1 for D (5 bases). CDR1 is SGHRS, CDR2 YFSETQ, per germline. Trimming took 2 bases from V and 8 from J, leaving 13 bases between them. CDR3 length: 13 residues. CDR3 sequence: CASSFVDGTGYTF. The CDR3 DNA follows: TGCGCCAGCAGCTTCGTTGACGGGACCGGCTACACCTTC.

This clone is medium-sized by share. The chain couples TRBV9 to TRBJ2-1; 8 positions match TRBD2. The length of the CDR3 is 15 residues. With V trimmed by 2 bases and J by 9 bases, 10 bases remained unmatched. Germline loops: CDR1 SGDLS, CDR2 YYNGEE. Written as DNA, the CDR3 is TGTGCCAGCAGCGTCTTAGGCGGGAGGCCAGGTGAGCAGTTCTTC. Amino acid sequence: CASSVLGGRPGEQFF.

This chain joins TRBV6-1 and TRBJ1-1; D remains unclear. The CDR3 consists of 13 residues. The germline CDR1 and CDR2 sequences are MNHNS and SASEGT. Deletions cut 6 bases from V and 0 bases from J, with 8 bases between. The CDR3 reads CASSGLVNTEAFF. CDR3 sequence (DNA): TGTGCCAGCAGCGGACTCGTGAACACTGAAGCTTTCTTT.

In its sample, this clone was seen a few times. The rearrangement joins TRBV18 to TRBJ1-2; the D gene is possibly TRBD1 (6 bases). CDR3 length equals 13 residues. Germline CDR1 is KGHSH and CDR2 is LQKENI. The ends were cut back, 2 bases at V and 6 bases at J, with 10 bases in the middle. CDR3 sequence: CASSPGAGDGYTF. The CDR3 coding sequence is TGTGCCAGCTCACCAGGGGCAGGGGATGGCTACACCTTC. Full variable domain (outside the CDR3, taken from reference TRBV18 and TRBJ1-2): NAGVMQNPRHLVRRRGQEARLRCSPMKGHSHVYWYRQLPEEGLKFMVYLQKENIIDESGMPKERFSAEFPKEGPSILRIQQVVRGDSAAYFCASSPGAGDGYTFGSGTRLTVV.

The rearrangement joins TRBV29-1 to TRBJ2-5, with 11 nucleotides matching TRBD2. The ends lost 2 bases at V and 5 bases at J; junction bases unmatched: 7. CDR3 length equals 15 residues. CDR1 and CDR2 from the germline V gene are SQVTM and ANQGSEA. CDR3 sequence (DNA): TGCAGCGTTGAACAACTAGCGGGAGTGGGGGAGACCCAGTACTTC. Protein product: CSVEQLAGVGETQYF. Drawing the rest from reference TRBV29-1 and TRBJ2-5, the complete variable domain is SAVISQKPSRDICQRGTSLTIQCQVDSQVTMMFWYRQQPGQSLTLIATANQGSEATYESGFVIDKFPISRPNLTFSTLTVSNMSPEDSSIYLCSVEQLAGVGETQYFGPGTRLLVL.

V gene TRBV9 combines with J gene TRBJ1-1; D remains ambiguous. The germline gives CDR1 SGDLS, CDR2 YYNGEE. This CDR3 region has 13 residues. The ends were cut back, 0 bases at V and 8 bases at J, with 11 bases in the middle. The CDR3 protein is CASSVVANREAFF. CDR3 sequence (DNA): TGTGCCAGCAGCGTAGTAGCCAACCGAGAAGCTTTCTTT. The full variable domain, rest sourced from reference TRBV9 and TRBJ1-1, is DSGVTQTPKHLITATGQRVTLRCSPRSGDLSVYWYQQSLDQGLQFLIQYYNGEERAKGNILERFSAQQFPDLHSELNLSSLELGDSALYFCASSVVANREAFFGQGTRLTVV.